The present TCR beta chain was sequenced within a study of Graves' ophthalmopathy and Graves' hyperthyroidism. Study background: Peripheral blood was collected at initial diagnosis, before any treatment. Notes on the study in general: Cross-validated, the 13-signature model showed 87.88%/81.08% sensitivity/specificity, and 80%/75% in the test set.

Included hyperthyroidism patients were aged 18 to 65 and newly diagnosed (under 2 months' duration). CDR3 regions of TCR beta were amplified from RNA transcripts. A first-round RT-PCR used HTBI primers, followed by a second-round multiplex PCR. TCRdb passed the multiplex PCR reads through MiXCR, listing each CDR3 protein once. The sample includes about 380,000 distinct CDR3 sequences, 15% to 19% of them seen just once. V lost 6 bases to trimming and J lost 6 bases, with 21 bases between them. The CDR3 runs to 14 residues. From germline, CDR1 is SQVTM and CDR2 ANQGSEA. This clonotype was counted many times. What it recognizes is unknown.

The chain recombines TRBV29-1 with TRBJ2-7; no firm D call. Material: peripheral blood. This receptor was identified in a woman between 18 and 30 years old with stable Graves' hyperthyroidism. The CDR3 region has the DNA TGCAGCGTCCCCGCAGGAGTAGCCTTGGCCGAGCAGTACTTC. Translating it yields CSVPAGVALAEQYF.